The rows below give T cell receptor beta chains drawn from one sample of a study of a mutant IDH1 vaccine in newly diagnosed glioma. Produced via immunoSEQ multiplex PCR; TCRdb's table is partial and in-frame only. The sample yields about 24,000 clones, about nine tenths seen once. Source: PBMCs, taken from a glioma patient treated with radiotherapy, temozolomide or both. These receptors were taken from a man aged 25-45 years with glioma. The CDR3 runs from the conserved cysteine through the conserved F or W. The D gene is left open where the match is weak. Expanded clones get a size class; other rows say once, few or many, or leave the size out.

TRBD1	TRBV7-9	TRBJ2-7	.	CASSYDRGFYEQYF	TGTGCCAGCAGCTACGACAGGGGGTTTTACGAGCAGTACTTC
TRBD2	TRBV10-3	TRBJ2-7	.	CAISEPAGSGMHEQYF	TGTGCCATCAGTGAGCCGGCAGGCAGCGGGATGCACGAGCAGTACTTC
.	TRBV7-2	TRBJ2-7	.	CASSLLATVSYEQYF	TGTGCCAGCAGCTTACTAGCTACCGTATCCTACGAGCAGTACTTC
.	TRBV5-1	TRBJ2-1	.	CASSLGPAGPFYNEQFF	TGCGCCAGCAGCTTGGGCCCAGCGGGCCCGTTCTACAATGAGCAGTTCTTC
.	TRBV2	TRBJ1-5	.	CASSRRDVLNQPQHF	TGTGCCAGCAGTCGGCGGGACGTCCTCAATCAGCCCCAGCATTTT
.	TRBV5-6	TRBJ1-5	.	CASSLGKGWNQPQHF	TGTGCCAGCAGCTTGGGGAAGGGGTGGAATCAGCCCCAGCATTTT
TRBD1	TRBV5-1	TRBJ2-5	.	CASHRGQGQQETQYF	TGCGCCAGCCATCGGGGACAGGGGCAACAAGAGACCCAGTACTTC
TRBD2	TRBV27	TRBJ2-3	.	CASSSPGLAGPTDTQYF	TGTGCCAGCAGTTCCCCGGGACTAGCGGGACCCACAGATACGCAGTATTTT
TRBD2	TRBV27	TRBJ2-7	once	CAAGLAETYEQYF	TGTGCCGCGGGGCTAGCGGAAACCTACGAGCAGTACTTC
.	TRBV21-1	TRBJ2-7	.	CASSKNAKGDEQYF	TGTGCCAGCAGCAAGAACGCGAAGGGAGACGAGCAGTACTTC
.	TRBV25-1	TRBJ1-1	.	CASSEYILPPPPYFF	TGTGCCAGCAGTGAATATATTCTCCCCCCCCCTCCTTATTTCTTT
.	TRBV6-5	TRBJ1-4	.	CASSYSIPGGDEKLFF	TGTGCCAGCAGTTACTCGATACCCGGGGGTGATGAAAAACTGTTTTTT
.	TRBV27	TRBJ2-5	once	CASRVGLGQETQYF	TGTGCCAGCAGGGTAGGATTGGGCCAAGAGACCCAGTACTTC
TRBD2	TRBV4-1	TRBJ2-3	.	CASSQAGGPADTQYF	TGCGCCAGCAGCCAAGCGGGAGGGCCGGCAGATACGCAGTATTTT
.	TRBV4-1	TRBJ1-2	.	CASSQGLGVSYGYTF	TGCGCCAGCAGCCAAGGTCTGGGGGTGAGCTATGGCTACACCTTC
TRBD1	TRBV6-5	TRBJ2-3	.	CASTQTGTDTQYF	TGTGCCAGCACCCAGACAGGGACAGATACGCAGTATTTT
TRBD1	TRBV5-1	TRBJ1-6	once	CASSFYLSGQNNSPLHF	TGCGCCAGCAGTTTTTACCTATCGGGACAGAATAATTCACCCCTCCACTTT
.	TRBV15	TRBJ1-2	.	CATSRDAAPNYGYTF	TGTGCCACCAGCAGAGATGCAGCCCCGAACTATGGCTACACCTTC
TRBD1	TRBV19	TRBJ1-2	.	CASSEPGQGRDYGYTF	TGTGCCAGTAGTGAACCGGGACAGGGAAGGGACTATGGCTACACCTTC
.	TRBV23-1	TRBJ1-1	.	CASTEKGESGTEAFF	TGCGCCAGCACCGAAAAGGGGGAGTCGGGGACTGAAGCTTTCTTT
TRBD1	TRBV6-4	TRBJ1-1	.	CASSGQGDTEAFF	TGTGCCAGCAGTGGACAGGGCGACACTGAAGCTTTCTTT
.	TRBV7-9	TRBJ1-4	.	CAGTGGGEKLFF	TGTGCCGGGACGGGGGGAGGCGAAAAACTGTTTTTT
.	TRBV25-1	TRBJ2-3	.	CASSVQGGDTQYF	TGTGCCAGCAGTGTACAGGGAGGAGATACGCAGTATTTT
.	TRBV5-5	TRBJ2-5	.	CASSLLQGMVETQYF	TGTGCCAGCAGCCTCCTACAGGGTATGGTGGAGACCCAGTACTTC
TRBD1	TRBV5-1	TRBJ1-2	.	CASSLTGTGYGYTF	TGCGCCAGCAGCTTGACCGGGACAGGCTATGGCTACACCTTC
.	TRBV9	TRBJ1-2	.	CASSVEVGRPNYGYTF	TGTGCCAGCAGCGTAGAAGTCGGCAGGCCCAACTATGGCTACACCTTC
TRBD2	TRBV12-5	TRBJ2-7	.	CASGLVLMREGGYEQYF	TGTGCTAGTGGTTTGGTACTAATGAGGGAGGGAGGCTACGAGCAGTACTTC
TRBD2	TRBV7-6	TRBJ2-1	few	CASSLASGGYNEQFF	TGTGCCAGCAGCTTAGCTAGCGGGGGATACAATGAGCAGTTCTTC
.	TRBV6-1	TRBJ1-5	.	CASSEAGLGSNQPQHF	TGTGCCAGCAGTGAAGCGGGCCTAGGGAGCAATCAGCCCCAGCATTTT
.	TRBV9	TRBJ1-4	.	CASSVGNHEKLFF	TGTGCCAGCAGCGTGGGAAATCATGAAAAACTGTTTTTT
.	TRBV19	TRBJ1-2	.	CASSTQGQNYGYTF	TGTGCCAGTAGTACCCAGGGGCAGAACTATGGCTACACCTTC
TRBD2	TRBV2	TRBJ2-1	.	CASSPSGGAYNEQFF	TGTGCCAGCAGTCCTAGCGGGGGAGCCTACAATGAGCAGTTCTTC
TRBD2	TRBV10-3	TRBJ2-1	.	CAISPQAGGIPYNEQFF	TGTGCCATCAGCCCCCAAGCGGGAGGGATCCCTTACAATGAGCAGTTCTTC
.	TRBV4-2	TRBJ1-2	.	CASSQERGAEGYGYTF	TGTGCCAGCAGCCAAGAGCGGGGGGCGGAGGGCTATGGCTACACCTTC
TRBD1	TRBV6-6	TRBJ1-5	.	CASRPGTGQPQHF	TGTGCCAGCAGACCGGGGACAGGACAGCCCCAGCATTTT
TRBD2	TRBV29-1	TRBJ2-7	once	CSAKGLASSYEQYF	TGCAGCGCTAAAGGACTAGCGAGCTCCTACGAGCAGTACTTC
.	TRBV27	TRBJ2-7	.	CASSFLSEGTYEQYF	TGTGCCAGCAGTTTTCTCTCAGAGGGGACGTACGAGCAGTACTTC
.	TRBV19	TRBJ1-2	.	CASSIAGRVGEGYTF	TGTGCCAGTAGTATAGCTGGCAGGGTCGGTGAGGGCTACACCTTC
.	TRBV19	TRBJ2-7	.	CASGSGYGQYF	TGTGCCAGTGGTTCGGGATACGGGCAGTACTTC
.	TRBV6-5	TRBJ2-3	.	CASSPRLARTDTQYF	TGTGCCAGCAGTCCCCGGTTAGCTCGCACAGATACGCAGTATTTT
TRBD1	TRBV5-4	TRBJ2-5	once	CASSPDRWGETQYF	TGTGCCAGCAGCCCGGACAGGTGGGGCGAGACCCAGTACTTC
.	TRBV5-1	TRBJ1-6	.	CASSLGPAGLGGSPLHF	TGCGCCAGCAGCTTGGGCCCCGCCGGCCTGGGGGGTTCACCCCTCCACTTT
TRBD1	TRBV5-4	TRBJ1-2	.	CASSLPGQNYGYTF	TGTGCCAGCAGCTTACCGGGACAGAACTATGGCTACACCTTC
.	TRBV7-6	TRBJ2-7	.	CASSSGARGGSEQYF	TGTGCCAGCAGCAGCGGGGCTAGGGGGGGGTCCGAGCAGTACTTC
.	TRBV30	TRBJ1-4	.	CAWMSLRDTNEKLFF	TGTGCCTGGATGAGCCTCCGGGACACGAATGAAAAACTGTTTTTT
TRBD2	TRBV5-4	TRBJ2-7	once	CASSPGLAGFSYEQYF	TGTGCCAGCAGCCCGGGACTAGCGGGATTCTCCTACGAGCAGTACTTC
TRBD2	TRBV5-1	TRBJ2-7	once	CASSSGLAGVRVAEQYF	TGCGCCAGCAGCTCTGGACTAGCGGGAGTACGAGTAGCCGAGCAGTACTTC